This T cell receptor (beta chain) stems from a study of T-cell reconstitution after alpha-beta-depleted transplantation in children listed by TCRdb under 2016. Notes on the research overall: Using TCR repertoire profiling, the study followed T-cell immune reconstitution in a quantitative way in children after TCRalphabeta/CD19-depleted allogeneic hematopoietic cell transplantation.

Library preparation employed PCR. Reads for this sample came from an Illumina HiSeq 2500. TCR libraries were prepared with molecular barcoding, using unique molecular identifiers to normalize TCRbeta repertoire quantification. TCRdb cleaned the public reads at Q25 with fastp, built clones with MiXCR and kept in-frame beta chains. Each CDR3 protein appears once, grouped with its most common genes and DNA. The sample table contains about 240,000 distinct CDR3 sequences; only one count was recorded for 12% of them. The ten largest clones capture roughly 2.8% of the sample. Sequences SGDLS (CDR1) and YYNGEE (CDR2) are obtained from the germline V gene. Including the terminal cysteine and phenylalanine, the CDR3 comprises 16 residues. Only CDR3 DNA is held: 48 bases, read in frame from base 1. V drops 0 bases and J drops 2 bases, leaving 14 bases in between. In this sample, this clonotype turned up many times. Its antigen remains unidentified. There are no base qualities to consult, and no much larger clone falls within one base.

The TCR comes from a human donor who donated a stem cell graft to a child with acute lymphoblastic leukemia. The chain is assembled from TRBV9 and TRBJ2-5, with no reliable assignment of the D segment. The sequencing used PBMCs from the stem cell graft donor, collected from the stem cell graft. The CDR3 is CASSVATWRQQETQYF. The sequence in DNA is TGTGCCAGCAGCGTAGCTACATGGAGACAACAAGAGACCCAGTACTTC.